This T cell receptor (beta chain) was identified in a study of blood T cell repertoires in COVID-19. Looking at the study overall: Italy, Spain and the United States were the sources of the convalescent and acute COVID-19 samples. Sources were T cells, B-cell-depleted T cells, or PBMCs; the material itself was cDNA or gDNA.

The authors' processing: Estimated nucleated cell counts came from reference gene primer amplification. Using immunoSEQ multiplex PCR, the repertoire was profiled, and TCRdb retains in-frame clones only, with some absent. That table is the source of V, J and clone size, and D and trimming were worked out from the DNA. The sample shows about 100,000 clones, around four fifths of them seen only once. Per the germline V gene, CDR1 is SGHTA and CDR2 is FQGTGA. The V end was cut by 7 bases, the J end by 2 bases, with 9 bases between. The CDR3 has 14 residues. Sequenced material: peripheral blood. The genes are TRBV7-3 and TRBJ2-6; unclear D gene. The source of this sequence is a woman in her 70s with acute or convalescent COVID-19. DNA for the CDR3: TGTGCCAGCATCTGGGCAACTGGGGCCAACGTCCTGACTTTC. It translates to CASIWATGANVLTF.